What follows are 18 T cell receptor beta chains derived from one specimen sequenced in a study of blood T cell repertoires in COVID-19. Sequenced by immunoSEQ multiplex PCR; TCRdb stores in-frame clones only, minus some. Altogether 150,000 or so clones are present, 75% to 90% being singletons, with the ten largest covering around 15%. The sample comprised peripheral blood. These receptors came from a young man with COVID-19, enrolled during active disease.

The rearrangement links TRBV7-8 to TRBJ1-3; no definite D call. Germline CDR1 SGHVS, CDR2 FQNEAQ. With 3 bases removed from V and 4 bases from J, the gap between germline ends came to 10 bases. There are 14 residues in the CDR3. The CDR3 loop reads CASSFRGWGNTIYF. The CDR3, as DNA: TGTGCCAGCAGCTTTCGGGGATGGGGAAACACCATATATTTT.

The chain couples TRBV19 to TRBJ1-5; TRBD1 matches 11 bases. The V and J ends lost 6 bases and 0 bases, in that order; junction bases with no gene match: 7. The germline gives CDR1 LNHDA, CDR2 SQIVND (reference sequence). The CDR3 runs 17 residues. CDR3 sequence (DNA): TGTGCCAGTAGCCCGGGACAGGGGGACTATAGCAATCAGCCCCAGCATTTT. Its protein product is CASSPGQGDYSNQPQHF.

This chain joins TRBV28 and TRBJ2-7; 7 bases map to TRBD2. V was pared by 3 bases and J by 6 bases, with 11 bases of the junction left unmatched. This CDR3 comprises 15 residues. CDR1 and CDR2 (germline): MDHEN, SYDVKM. CDR3 nucleotide sequence: TGTGCCAGCAGTTTCAGCGGGAAGAATGTTCGCGAGCAGTACTTC. It codes for CASSFSGKNVREQYF. The full variable domain, with the rest looked up from reference TRBV28 and TRBJ2-7, is DVKVTQSSRYLVKRTGEKVFLECVQDMDHENMFWYRQDPGLGLRLIYFSYDVKMKEKGDIPEGYSVSREKKERFSLILESASTNQTSMYLCASSFSGKNVREQYFGPGTRLTVT.

This rearrangement joins TRBV30 to TRBJ2-7; perhaps TRBD1 as D (7 bases). Trimming stripped 0 bases from V and 3 bases from J, with 12 bases between. The CDR3 loop spans 14 amino acids. The germline V gene encodes CDR1 GTSNPN and CDR2 SVGIG (reference sequence). DNA for the CDR3: TGTGCCTGGAGTGTTGGGGGGACAGACTACGAGCAGTACTTC. Encoded protein: CAWSVGGTDYEQYF.

The chain links TRBV4-3 to TRBJ2-7; 8 nucleotides align to TRBD2. The CDR3 consists of 14 residues. The ends lost 4 bases at V and 3 bases at J; junction bases unmatched: 5. CDR1 is LGHNA, CDR2 YSLEER, per germline. For the CDR3, the DNA is TGCGCCAGCAGCCCCTCGGGAGGGAACTACGAGCAGTACTTC. This gives the protein CASSPSGGNYEQYF.

The V and J genes are TRBV9 and TRBJ2-2, with TRBD1 as a possible D gene (6 bases). V was clipped by 3 bases and J by 0 bases, with 9 bases between them. CDR3 length: 15 residues. Germline CDR1 SGDLS, CDR2 YYNGEE. Here the CDR3 reads CASSARQANTGELFF. The CDR3 region has the DNA TGTGCCAGCAGCGCCCGACAGGCGAACACCGGGGAGCTGTTTTTT.

The V gene is TRBV28, the J gene TRBJ1-5, with D unclear. V gave up 3 bases and J gave up 0 bases, with 15 bases separating them. Per germline, CDR1 MDHEN and CDR2 SYDVKM. The CDR3 runs 17 residues. The CDR3 region has the DNA TGTGCCAGCAGTTTCCACTTGTTCAGGTATAGCAATCAGCCCCAGCATTTT. Translating it yields CASSFHLFRYSNQPQHF.

The V gene is TRBV7-2, the J gene TRBJ1-2, with D possibly matching TRBD1 (6 bases). Germline-derived CDR1 and CDR2 are SGHTA and FQGNSA. This CDR3 has 15 amino acids. With 6 bases removed from V and 1 base from J, the gap between germline ends came to 15 bases. The CDR3, as DNA: TGTGCCAGCAGGGTGACGACAGGTCTTAACTATGGCTACACCTTC. Translation: CASRVTTGLNYGYTF.

The chain has TRBV30 and TRBJ1-1, with D perhaps matching TRBD1 (5 bases). CDR3 length: 14 amino acids. Trimming took off 4 bases at V and 5 bases at J, with 17 bases between the two ends. Per the germline V gene, CDR1 is GTSNPN and CDR2 is SVGIG (reference sequence). The CDR3: CAWNRARGITEAFF. Written as DNA, the CDR3 is TGTGCCTGGAACCGGGCAAGGGGAATAACTGAAGCTTTCTTT.

The V call is TRBV29-1, the J call TRBJ2-5; 11 bases match TRBD2. The CDR3 is 15 residues long. Germline CDR1 and CDR2: SQVTM and ANQGSEA. V dropped 6 bases and J dropped 1; count of bases not matched to a gene: 7. The CDR3 DNA reads as TGCAGCGTGGGAACTAGCGGGAGATTCCAAGAGACCCAGTACTTC. Translated, it gives CSVGTSGRFQETQYF.

The chain recombines TRBV21-1 with TRBJ2-1; TRBD2 is the table's D call and was not checked against the DNA. TRBV21-1 is noted as a pseudogene. CDR3 length: 17 amino acids. Here the CDR3 reads CASSTSNRGTTYNEQFF. The DNA for the CDR3 is TGTGCCAGCAGCACAAGCAATCGGGGGACCACCTACAATGAGCAGTTCTTC.

V usage is TRBV24-1 and J usage is TRBJ2-1; D may be TRBD1 (6 bases). Germline V lookup: CDR1 KGHDR, CDR2 SFDVKD. The CDR3 has 18 residues. V was trimmed by 4 bases and J by 0 bases, leaving 18 bases between them. This chain's CDR3 is CATSDPSYGDNSYNEQFF. The CDR3 region has the DNA TGTGCCACCAGTGACCCGTCATATGGGGACAACTCCTACAATGAGCAGTTCTTC.

J is TRBJ2-1 and V is TRBV24-1; no clear D gene. The CDR3 length is 16 residues. Trimming pared 5 bases from V and 4 bases from J, leaving 17 bases between. Germline assignment: CDR1 KGHDR and CDR2 SFDVKD. The CDR3 sequence: CATSAESTLKYNEQFF. CDR3 nucleotides: TGTGCCACCAGTGCGGAGTCCACACTTAAATACAATGAGCAGTTCTTC.

This rearrangement joins TRBV5-1 to TRBJ2-7; D gene uncertain. Trimming took off 0 bases at V and 5 bases at J, with 12 bases between the two ends. The CDR3 sequence is 14 residues long. Per the germline V gene, CDR1 is SGHRS and CDR2 is YFSETQ. Here the CDR3 reads CASSLGPSTDEQYF. CDR3 DNA: TGCGCCAGCAGCTTGGGCCCCTCTACGGACGAGCAGTACTTC.

This clone was detected only a few times. The chain employs TRBV20-1 and TRBJ1-2; D may be TRBD1 (5 bases). Trimming removed 7 bases from V and 5 bases from J, with 11 bases in between. Germline-derived CDR1 and CDR2 are DFQATT and SNEGSKA (reference sequence). CDR3 length: 11 amino acids. The CDR3 nucleotides read TGCAGTGTCGGGACTGGGTATGGCTACACCTTC. Protein sequence: CSVGTGYGYTF.

The chain joins TRBV27 to TRBJ2-1; 7 bases map to TRBD2. The germline V gene has CDR1 MNHEY and CDR2 SMNVEV (reference sequence). V was clipped by 4 bases and J by 14 bases; unmatched bases: 8. This CDR3 comprises 12 residues. The CDR3 reads CASSWTRGMEFF. CDR3 nucleotides: TGTGCCAGCAGTTGGACTAGGGGTATGGAGTTCTTC.

This chain joins TRBV18 and TRBJ2-3; 9 bases match TRBD1. CDR3 length: 17 residues. The germline CDR1 and CDR2 sequences are KGHSH and LQKENI. After removal of 6 bases from V and 4 bases from J, the junction contained 14 bases not matched to a gene. This chain's CDR3 is CASSSTFRDRAADTQYF. CDR3 in DNA: TGTGCCAGCTCTTCCACCTTCCGGGACAGGGCGGCAGATACGCAGTATTTT. Using reference TRBV18 and TRBJ2-3 for the parts outside the CDR3, the full variable domain is NAGVMQNPRHLVRRRGQEARLRCSPMKGHSHVYWYRQLPEEGLKFMVYLQKENIIDESGMPKERFSAEFPKEGPSILRIQQVVRGDSAAYFCASSSTFRDRAADTQYFGPGTRLTVL.

The chain is built from TRBV5-1 and TRBJ1-2; 8 bases are a match to TRBD1. This CDR3 is 15 amino acids long. Trimming cost V 4 bases and J 4 bases; bases outside gene matches: 9. CDR1 SGHRS and CDR2 YFSETQ come from the germline V gene. CDR3 loop: CASSQSGTGLYGYTF. The CDR3 bases are TGCGCCAGCAGCCAATCCGGGACAGGACTCTATGGCTACACCTTC.